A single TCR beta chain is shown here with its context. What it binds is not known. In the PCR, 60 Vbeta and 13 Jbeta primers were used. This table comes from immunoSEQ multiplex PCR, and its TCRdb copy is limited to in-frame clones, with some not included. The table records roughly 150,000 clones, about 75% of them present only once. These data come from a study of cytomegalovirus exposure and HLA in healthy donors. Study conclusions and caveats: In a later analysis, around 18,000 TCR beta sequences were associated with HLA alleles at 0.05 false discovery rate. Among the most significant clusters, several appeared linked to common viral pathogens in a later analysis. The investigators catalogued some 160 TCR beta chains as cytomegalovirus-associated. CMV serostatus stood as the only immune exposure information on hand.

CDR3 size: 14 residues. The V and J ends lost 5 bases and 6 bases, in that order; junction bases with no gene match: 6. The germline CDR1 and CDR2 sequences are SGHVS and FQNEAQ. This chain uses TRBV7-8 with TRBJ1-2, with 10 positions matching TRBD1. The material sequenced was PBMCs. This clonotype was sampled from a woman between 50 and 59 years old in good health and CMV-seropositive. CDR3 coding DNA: TGTGCCAGCAGCATGACAGGGGGCGCGAATGGCTACACCTTC. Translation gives CASSMTGGANGYTF.